These 8 T cell receptor beta chains were all obtained from the same sample, sequenced in a study of PD-L1 blockade in urothelial cancer. The time point: peripheral blood 6 weeks after treatment start. The repertoire was sequenced with immunoSEQ multiplex PCR; TCRdb's copy has only in-frame clones and lacks some. The data hold tens of thousands of clones, with about nine tenths observed a single time. The sample was PBMCs, taken around atezolizumab (anti-PD-L1) treatment. These receptors all come from a man in his fifties or sixties with urothelial cancer.

The V call is TRBV5-4, the J call TRBJ2-1; D is possibly TRBD2 (5 bases). Germline V lookup: CDR1 SGHNT, CDR2 YYREEE (reference sequence). The CDR3 has 16 amino acids. V lost 1 base and J lost 2, with 13 bases in between. In DNA, the CDR3 is TGTGCCAGCAGCTTGTTCGGCGGAGGCCCCTACAATGAGCAGTTCTTC. Translated: CASSLFGGGPYNEQFF.

The chain has TRBV15 and TRBJ2-3; TRBD2 aligns across 10 bases. Germline values: CDR1 LNHNV, CDR2 YYDKDF (reference sequence). The CDR3 totals 16 residues. The V and J ends lost 0 bases and 5 bases, in that order; junction bases with no gene match: 5. The CDR3 DNA sequence: TGTGCCACCAGCAGAGAGACCAGCGGGGGGGAAGATACGCAGTATTTT. This codes for CATSRETSGGEDTQYF.

The rearrangement uses TRBV11-2 and TRBJ1-1; D is unclear. Germline values: CDR1 SGHAT, CDR2 FQNNGV. V shed 3 bases and J shed 6 bases, with 11 bases lying between them. This CDR3 is built from 13 residues. DNA of the CDR3: TGTGCCAGCAGCTTCAACCTGGCCTCTGAAGCTTTCTTT. It yields the protein CASSFNLASEAFF.

This chain joins TRBV18 and TRBJ2-7; D is perhaps TRBD2 (5 bases). Germline CDR1 KGHSH, CDR2 LQKENI. V was trimmed by 3 bases and J by 5 bases, leaving 14 bases between them. This CDR3 contains 14 residues. DNA of the CDR3: TGTGCCAGCTCACCCCCCTCTGCCGGGGACGAGCAGTACTTC. Its protein product is CASSPPSAGDEQYF.

This chain uses TRBV4-1 with TRBJ1-4, with TRBD1 as a possible D gene (5 bases). Germline V gene sequence: CDR1 MGHRA, CDR2 YSYEKL. The germline V and J ends were trimmed by 4 bases and 4 bases, with 16 bases remaining between them. CDR3 length: 16 amino acids. Here the CDR3 reads CASSPDPGGINEKLFF. The CDR3 DNA follows: TGCGCCAGCAGCCCCGACCCCGGGGGTATTAATGAAAAACTGTTTTTT.

The chain joins TRBV29-1 to TRBJ2-3; D possibly corresponds to TRBD1 (5 bases). V lost 3 bases and J 3 bases, leaving 13 bases between the germline ends. Germline V CDR1 and CDR2: SQVTM, ANQGSEA. CDR3 length equals 14 residues. CDR3 in DNA: TGCAGCGTTGATGGCAGGGAAGGAACAGATACGCAGTATTTT. Amino acids: CSVDGREGTDTQYF.

The CDR3 is CASSLSRAGRGSYNEQFF. CDR3 nucleotide sequence: TGTGCCAGCAGTTTATCCAGGGCTGGGAGGGGCTCCTACAATGAGCAGTTCTTC. V and J are TRBV27 and TRBJ2-1, with TRBD2 identical over 7 bases. Germline V gene sequence: CDR1 MNHEY, CDR2 SMNVEV (reference sequence). V lost 0 bases to trimming and J lost 0 bases; unmatched junction nucleotides: 8. The CDR3 has 18 residues.

V usage is TRBV28 and J usage is TRBJ1-4; 9 nucleotides match TRBD1. The CDR3 runs to 14 residues. The germline gives CDR1 MDHEN, CDR2 SYDVKM. J gave up 7 bases and V 6 bases, and 6 bases lay outside the gene matches. For the CDR3, the DNA is TGTGCCAGCAGACAGGACAGGGGACGTGAAAAACTGTTTTTT. This encodes CASRQDRGREKLFF.